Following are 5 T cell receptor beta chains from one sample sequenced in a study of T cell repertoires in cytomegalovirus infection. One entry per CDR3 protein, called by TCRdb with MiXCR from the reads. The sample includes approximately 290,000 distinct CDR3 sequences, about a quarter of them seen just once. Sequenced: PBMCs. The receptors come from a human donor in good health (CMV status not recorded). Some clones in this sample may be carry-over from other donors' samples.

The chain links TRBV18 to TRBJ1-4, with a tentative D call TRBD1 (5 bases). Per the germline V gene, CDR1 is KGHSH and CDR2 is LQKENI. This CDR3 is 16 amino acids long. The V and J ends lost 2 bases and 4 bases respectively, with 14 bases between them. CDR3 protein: CASSPSPGRSNEKLFF. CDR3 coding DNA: TGTGCCAGCTCACCAAGCCCGGGACGGAGTAATGAAAAACTGTTTTTT.

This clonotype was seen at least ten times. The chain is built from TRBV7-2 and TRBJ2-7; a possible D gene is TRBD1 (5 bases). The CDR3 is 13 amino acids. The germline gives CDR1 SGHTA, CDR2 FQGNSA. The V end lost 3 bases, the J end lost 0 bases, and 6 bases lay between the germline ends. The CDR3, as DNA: TGTGCCAGCAGCTTCGGACACTCCTACGAGCAGTACGTC. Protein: CASSFGHSYEQYV.

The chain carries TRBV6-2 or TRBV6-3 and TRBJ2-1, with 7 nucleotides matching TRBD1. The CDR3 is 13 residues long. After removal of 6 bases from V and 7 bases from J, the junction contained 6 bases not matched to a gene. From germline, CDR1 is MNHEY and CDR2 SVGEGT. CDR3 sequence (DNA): TGTGCCAGCAGACGACAGGGTTCTAATGAGCAGTTCTTC. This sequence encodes CASRRQGSNEQFF.

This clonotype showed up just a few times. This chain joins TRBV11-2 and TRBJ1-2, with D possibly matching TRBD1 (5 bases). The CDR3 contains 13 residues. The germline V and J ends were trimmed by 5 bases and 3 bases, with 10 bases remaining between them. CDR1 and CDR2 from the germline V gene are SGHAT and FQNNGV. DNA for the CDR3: TGTGCCAGCAGCCCGACCAGGGACTATGGCTACACCTTC. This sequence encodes CASSPTRDYGYTF.

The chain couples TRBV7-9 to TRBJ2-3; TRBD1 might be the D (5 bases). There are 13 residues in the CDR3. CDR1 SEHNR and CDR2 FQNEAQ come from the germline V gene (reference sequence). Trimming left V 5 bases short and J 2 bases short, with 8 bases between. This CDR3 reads CASSRGITDTQYF. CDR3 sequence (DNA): TGTGCCAGCAGCAGGGGCATCACAGATACGCAGTATTTT.